What follows are 25 T cell receptor beta chains derived from one specimen sequenced in a study of blood T cell repertoires in COVID-19 (dated by TCRdb to 2020 to 2022). Libraries were prepared through the immunoSEQ multiplex PCR assay. TCRdb's version of the immuneACCESS table is confined to in-frame rearrangements and falls short of the full clone set. An unresolved V gene accounts for under half of the shortfall where checked; the remainder is of unknown origin. Recorded for this sample are 140,000 to 150,000 clones; approximately 81% of them occurred a single time. Of the sample, 35% to 45% is held by the ten largest clones. Sequenced input: peripheral blood. These receptors were collected from a human donor in a cohort sampled during active COVID-19.

This chain connects TRBV27 to TRBJ1-5; D not resolved. This CDR3 region has 13 residues. Germline CDR1 reads MNHEY; CDR2 reads SMNVEV (reference sequence). Trimming pared 5 bases from V and 4 bases from J, leaving 9 bases between. The CDR3 nucleotides are TGTGCCAGCAGTCCTAAGATAAATCAGCCCCAGCATTTT. The encoded protein is CASSPKINQPQHF.

The chain is built from TRBV4-1 and TRBJ1-4, with D possibly being TRBD1 (6 bases). Germline V gene lookup returns CDR1 MGHRA and CDR2 YSYEKL. Deletions cut 5 bases from V and 6 bases from J, with 16 bases between. The CDR3 is 15 residues long. The CDR3 coding sequence is TGCGCCAGCAGCAACCCACAGGGCGGAGATGAAAAACTGTTTTTT. Amino acids: CASSNPQGGDEKLFF.

The gene calls are TRBV4-2 and TRBJ2-3, with a weak D call TRBD2 (5 bases). This CDR3 is 14 amino acids long. Deletions cut 0 bases from V and 2 bases from J, with 6 bases between. The germline V gene encodes CDR1 LGHNA and CDR2 YNFKEQ. Here the CDR3 reads CASSQEGDTDTQYF. The CDR3 DNA follows: TGTGCCAGCAGCCAAGAGGGAGACACAGATACGCAGTATTTT.

J is TRBJ1-1 and V is TRBV28; D is undetermined. The CDR3 consists of 12 residues. V lost 8 bases and J 4 bases, leaving 11 bases between the germline ends. Germline V gene lookup returns CDR1 MDHEN and CDR2 SYDVKM. The CDR3 sequence: CASAEVGTEAFF. CDR3 sequence (DNA): TGTGCCAGCGCCGAGGTTGGCACTGAAGCTTTCTTT.

V is TRBV27 and J is TRBJ1-6, with 9 bases that match TRBD1. V trimming: 4 bases; J trimming: 7 bases; junction bases outside the gene matches: 8. CDR3 length: 16 amino acids. The germline V gene encodes CDR1 MNHEY and CDR2 SMNVEV (reference sequence). CDR3 in amino acids: CASSSPPGQGNSPLHF. DNA for the CDR3: TGTGCCAGCAGTTCCCCCCCCGGACAGGGGAATTCACCCCTCCACTTT.

The V gene is TRBV11-3, the J gene TRBJ2-1; D call uncertain. The length of the CDR3 is 12 residues. The V end was cut by 1 base, the J end by 8 bases, with 6 bases between. CDR1 and CDR2 from the germline V gene are SGHNT and YENEEA. In nucleotides, the CDR3 is TGTGCCAGCAGCTTAGTGGGCGATGAGCAGTTCTTC. Protein sequence: CASSLVGDEQFF.

This chain joins TRBV7-2 and TRBJ1-5; D possibly corresponds to TRBD1 (6 bases). The V and J ends lost 5 bases and 6 bases respectively, with 11 bases between them. Germline loops: CDR1 SGHTA, CDR2 FQGNSA. The CDR3 loop spans 13 amino acids. The CDR3 region is CASSPTGSQPQHF. The CDR3 region has the DNA TGTGCCAGCAGCCCCACAGGGTCTCAGCCCCAGCATTTT.

The rearrangement uses TRBV4-3 and TRBJ1-1, with a possible D match to TRBD1 (6 bases). V was pared by 0 bases and J by 0 bases, with 11 bases between. CDR3 length: 16 residues. Germline CDR1 is LGHNA and CDR2 is YSLEER. The CDR3 nucleotides read TGCGCCAGCAGCCAAGAATTATCAGGGGTGAACACTGAAGCTTTCTTT. Protein sequence: CASSQELSGVNTEAFF.

This clone was seen repeatedly, ten times or more. CDR3 amino acids: CASSPGLGGTGELFF. The CDR3 coding sequence is TGCGCCAGCAGCCCGGGACTAGGTGGAACCGGGGAGCTGTTTTTT. The chain couples TRBV4-3 to TRBJ2-2, with 8 bases matching TRBD2. From germline, CDR1 is LGHNA and CDR2 YSLEER. Trimming removed 4 bases from V and 5 bases from J; junction bases left unmatched: 6. CDR3 length: 15 residues.

The chain links TRBV7-6 to TRBJ2-5; 7 bases fit TRBD1. This CDR3 has 16 amino acids. Germline V CDR1 and CDR2: SGHVS, FNYEAQ. After removal of 5 bases from V and 3 bases from J, the junction contained 12 bases not matched to a gene. The CDR3 DNA reads as TGTGCCAGCAGCACCCCTGACAGGGCCTACGAAGAGACCCAGTACTTC. Translating gives CASSTPDRAYEETQYF. Full variable domain (remainder filled in from reference TRBV7-6 and TRBJ2-5): GAGVSQSPRYKVTKRGQDVALRCDPISGHVSLYWYRQALGQGPEFLTYFNYEAQQDKSGLPNDRFSAERPEGSISTLTIQRTEQRDSAMYRCASSTPDRAYEETQYFGPGTRLLVL.

The chain recombines TRBV6-2 or TRBV6-3 with TRBJ2-7; 9 positions match TRBD1. The CDR3 is 15 residues long. Germline V gene sequence: CDR1 MNHEY, CDR2 SVGEGT. V shed 5 bases, J shed 2 bases, and the junction held 7 bases outside the gene matches. Here the CDR3 reads CASSNRDRVTYEQYF. CDR3 DNA: TGTGCCAGCAGTAACCGGGACAGGGTAACCTACGAGCAGTACTTC.

The chain is built from TRBV29-1 and TRBJ2-1, with D uncertain. Between the trimmed V and J ends, which lost 6 bases and 6 bases, there was a span of 15 bases. Germline V gives CDR1 SQVTM, CDR2 ANQGSEA. This CDR3 comprises 13 residues. This CDR3 reads CSVYLINTNEQFF. The CDR3 DNA reads TGCAGCGTCTACCTCATTAATACCAATGAGCAGTTCTTC.

J is TRBJ1-5 and V is TRBV5-1, with D possibly being TRBD1 (6 bases). Germline CDR1 reads SGHRS; CDR2 reads YFSETQ. V was clipped by 1 base and J by 6 bases, with 14 bases between them. The CDR3 totals 15 residues. The DNA of the CDR3 is TGCGCCAGCAGCTTGTGGCCAGGGGTTACTCAGCCCCAGCATTTT. The encoded protein is CASSLWPGVTQPQHF.

The rearrangement joins TRBV9 to TRBJ1-2; possibly TRBD1 for D (5 bases). Trimming left V 2 bases short and J 5 bases short, with 16 bases between. The V gene's germline CDR1 is SGDLS and CDR2 YYNGEE. This CDR3 spans 15 amino acids. CDR3 protein: CASSVRGEGRYGYTF. CDR3 bases: TGTGCCAGCAGCGTCCGTGGGGAGGGGCGTTATGGCTACACCTTC.

The chain links TRBV5-1 to TRBJ2-7; 7 bases agree with TRBD1. CDR1 and CDR2 (germline): SGHRS, YFSETQ. The CDR3 is 13 residues long. Trimming took 4 bases from V and 4 from J; bases not matched to a gene: 5. The CDR3 bases are TGCGCCAGCAGCCGAGGGACAGAATACGAGCAGTACTTC. It encodes CASSRGTEYEQYF.

The chain has TRBV29-1 and TRBJ1-3; TRBD1 matches at 8 bases. This CDR3 has 14 amino acids. CDR1 SQVTM and CDR2 ANQGSEA come from the germline V gene. V trimming: 6 bases; J trimming: 1 base; junction bases outside the gene matches: 5. CDR3 DNA sequence: TGCAGCGTCCTACAGGGGGTGTCTGGAAACACCATATATTTT. This codes for CSVLQGVSGNTIYF.

The chain couples TRBV4-1 to TRBJ2-7; D is possibly TRBD2 (6 bases). Trimming stripped 4 bases from V and 6 bases from J, with 19 bases between. Germline-derived CDR1 and CDR2 are MGHRA and YSYEKL. The CDR3 is 15 amino acids. Written as DNA, the CDR3 is TGCGCCAGCAGCCCATACGGGGGATCGCTTGGCGAGCAGTACTTC. It codes for CASSPYGGSLGEQYF.

The V call is TRBV6-5, the J call TRBJ2-4; tentative D call: TRBD2 (7 bases). This CDR3 is built from 15 residues. V lost 2 bases to trimming and J lost 6 bases, with 14 bases between them. Germline V gene lookup returns CDR1 MNHEY and CDR2 SVGAGI. CDR3 nucleotides: TGTGCCAGCAGTTACAGTGGGGAGGGGGGAAACATTCAGTACTTC. It specifies CASSYSGEGGNIQYF.

The V gene is TRBV3-1 (or the pseudogene TRBV3-2), the J gene TRBJ1-3; a weak D match, TRBD1 (5 bases). Per the germline V gene, CDR1 is LGHDT and CDR2 is YNNKEL (reference sequence). With 5 bases removed from V and 0 bases from J, the gap between germline ends came to 14 bases. There are 16 residues in the CDR3. The CDR3 sequence is CASSERDSYSGNTIYF. CDR3 nucleotide sequence: TGTGCCAGCAGCGAAAGGGACTCCTACTCTGGAAACACCATATATTTT.

This chain uses TRBV5-4 with TRBJ2-1; weak D call: TRBD2 (6 bases). V lost 4 bases to trimming and J lost 8 bases, with 19 bases between them. CDR1 is SGHNT, CDR2 YYREEE, per germline (reference sequence). CDR3 size: 15 residues. The CDR3 reads CASSLGAGLVDEQFF. CDR3 sequence (DNA): TGTGCCAGCAGCCTCGGAGCGGGTTTAGTCGATGAGCAGTTCTTC.

This rearrangement joins TRBV30 to TRBJ1-6; D is uncertain. The CDR3 is 12 amino acids. CDR1 and CDR2 from the germline V gene are GTSNPN and SVGIG (reference sequence). Trimming took off 3 bases at V and 14 bases at J, with 14 bases between the two ends. This CDR3 is CAWSLRLGTLHF. CDR3 DNA sequence: TGTGCCTGGAGCCTCCGCCTCGGGACCCTCCACTTT. The full variable domain, in which reference TRBV30 and TRBJ1-6 provide the parts outside the CDR3, is SQTIHQWPATLVQPVGSPLSLECTVEGTSNPNLYWYRQAAGRGLQLLFYSVGIGQISSEVPQNLSASRPQDRQFILSSKKLLLSDSGFYLCAWSLRLGTLHFGNGTRLTVT.

Here the CDR3 reads CASRPGTGVDTIYF. The CDR3 DNA is TGTGCCAGCAGACCCGGGACAGGGGTTGACACCATATATTTT. The V and J genes are TRBV5-6 and TRBJ1-3; 10 nucleotides align to TRBD1. The V gene's germline CDR1 is SGHDT and CDR2 YYEEEE. J lost 8 bases, V lost 5 bases, and 7 bases had no gene match. The CDR3 contains 14 residues.

This chain links TRBV19 with TRBJ1-1; TRBD1 is a possible D gene (6 bases). This CDR3 contains 16 residues. Trimming took off 4 bases at V and 0 bases at J, with 15 bases between the two ends. Germline CDR1 LNHDA, CDR2 SQIVND (reference sequence). The CDR3 DNA reads TGTGCCAGTAGTAACAGAATAGGGGGTATGAACACTGAAGCTTTCTTT. Protein sequence: CASSNRIGGMNTEAFF. Supplemented by reference TRBV19 and TRBJ1-1, the full variable domain reads DGGITQSPKYLFRKEGQNVTLSCEQNLNHDAMYWYRQDPGQGLRLIYYSQIVNDFQKGDIAEGYSVSREKKESFPLTVTSAQKNPTAFYLCASSNRIGGMNTEAFFGQGTRLTVV.

This clone appeared a few times. This sequence joins TRBV30 and TRBJ1-2; D is unresolved. The CDR3 runs to 12 residues. V was shortened by 3 bases and J by 4 bases, with 9 bases between the two germline ends. Germline V lookup: CDR1 GTSNPN, CDR2 SVGIG (reference sequence). CDR3 amino acids: CAWSEGSYGYTF. DNA for the CDR3: TGTGCCTGGAGCGAAGGGAGCTATGGCTACACCTTC.

This chain connects TRBV2 to TRBJ2-5; TRBD2 aligns across 9 bases. This CDR3 is 15 amino acids long. The V gene end was trimmed by 0 bases and the J gene end by 4 bases; junction bases not matched to a gene: 3. Germline V gene lookup returns CDR1 SNHLY and CDR2 FYNNEI. This CDR3 is CASSEAVGLAETQYF. The CDR3 DNA sequence: TGTGCCAGCAGTGAAGCAGTGGGACTAGCAGAGACCCAGTACTTC.